This T cell receptor (beta chain) was retrieved from a study of blood T cell repertoires in COVID-19. Germline CDR1 is KGHDR and CDR2 is SFDVKD. The J segment lost 7 bases and the V segment lost 5 bases, leaving 8 bases of the junction unmatched. The CDR3 totals 15 residues. Only in-frame clones appear in the TCRdb table, and some are missing; sequencing was by immunoSEQ multiplex PCR. This sample has roughly 340,000 clones, with 80% to 90% found just once. This receptor was identified in a man aged 18 to 35 who had recovered from COVID-19. The chain uses TRBV24-1 and TRBJ1-4, with TRBD1 matching 8 bases. The sample comprised PBMCs or T cells enriched from blood (not recorded which). Here the CDR3 reads CATSGAGGEGEKLFF. The CDR3 nucleotides read TGTGCCACCAGTGGGGCAGGGGGCGAAGGTGAAAAACTGTTTTTT.